This is a list of T cell receptor beta chains from one sample in a study of cytotoxic CD8 clonotypes in ibrutinib-treated CLL. This table comes from immunoSEQ multiplex PCR, and its TCRdb copy is limited to in-frame clones, with some not included. The profile shows around 50,000 clones, over 55% of them singletons. The input for sequencing was PBMCs, taken after 24 months of ibrutinib treatment. These receptors originate from a human donor with chronic lymphocytic leukemia. CDR3s include the opening cysteine and the closing phenylalanine or tryptophan. D genes are given only for firm matches. Rows may omit the clone size; those that give it use once, few, many or a size class.

d_call	v_call	j_call	clone_size	cdr3_nt	cdr3_aa
TRBD1	TRBV19	TRBJ1-4	few	TGTGCCAGTGGTAAAACTTCAGGGGGCGCAAATGAAAAACTGTTTTTT	CASGKTSGGANEKLFF
-	TRBV30	TRBJ2-1	few	TGTGCCTGGAGTGTCCCGCTCGGGACGAAAAATGAGCAGTTCTTC	CAWSVPLGTKNEQFF
-	TRBV6-5	TRBJ1-2	-	TGTGCCAGCAGACAGGGCCTGAACTATGGCTACACCTTC	CASRQGLNYGYTF
-	TRBV11-3	TRBJ2-1	many	TGTGCCAGCAGCCCCCCCGGGGCCTACAATGAGCAGTTCTTC	CASSPPGAYNEQFF
TRBD2	TRBV6-1	TRBJ2-2	-	TGTGCCAGCAGGTCCGGGACTATGAACACCGGGGAGCTGTTTTTT	CASRSGTMNTGELFF
TRBD1	TRBV2	TRBJ2-5	-	TGTGCCAGCAGTTTACAAGGACAGGTCCTTGGGACCCAGTACTTC	CASSLQGQVLGTQYF
-	TRBV29-1	TRBJ1-1	few	TGCAGCGTTGTCCGGGGATACACTGAAGCTTTCTTT	CSVVRGYTEAFF
-	TRBV7-6	TRBJ2-7	-	TGTGCCAGCAGCTCCCTGGGCTACGAGCAGTACTTC	CASSSLGYEQYF
-	TRBV5-4	TRBJ2-1	-	TGTGCCAGCAGCTTAGACGGGGGGCGCTTCAATGAGCAGTTCTTC	CASSLDGGRFNEQFF
TRBD2	TRBV6-6	TRBJ2-3	large	TGTGCCAGTGGAACTAGCGGTGGGGGGGATACGCAGTATTTT	CASGTSGGGDTQYF
-	TRBV5-1	TRBJ2-1	few	TGCGCCAGCAGGGGCGGAGCTGATGAGCAGTTCTTC	CASRGGADEQFF
TRBD2	TRBV7-7	TRBJ2-1	-	TGTGCCAGCAGCCTCGGGACTAGCGGGGCTTTGAGCAATGAGCAGTTCTTC	CASSLGTSGALSNEQFF
TRBD1	TRBV25-1	TRBJ1-1	-	TGTGCCAGCAGTGAATATACCAGGGGGAGAAACACTGAAGCTTTCTTT	CASSEYTRGRNTEAFF
-	TRBV5-4	TRBJ2-2	-	TGTGCCAGCAGTCATCAGGGTCGGTCCCCGAACACCGGGGAGCTGTTTTTT	CASSHQGRSPNTGELFF
TRBD1	TRBV19	TRBJ1-5	-	TGTGCCAGTAGTATAGGGGGACAGCTCAATCAGCCCCAGCATTTT	CASSIGGQLNQPQHF
-	TRBV6-5	TRBJ2-7	-	TGTGCCAGCAGTTACTCCCACTCGCCCCCCCTCGAGCAGTACTTC	CASSYSHSPPLEQYF
TRBD1	TRBV7-2	TRBJ1-1	-	TGTGCCAGCAGCCCCCCAGGGGGCCCGAACACTGAAGCTTTCTTT	CASSPPGGPNTEAFF
-	TRBV7-1	TRBJ2-5	-	TGTGCCAGCAGCCCCCGGCGCTTTAGTTGGAGGTGCGACTTC	CASSPRRFSWRCDF
-	TRBV4-2	TRBJ2-3	-	TGTGCCAGCAGCCAGAGAGGGGCAGATACGCAGTATTTT	CASSQRGADTQYF
-	TRBV4-2	TRBJ1-1	few	TGTGCCAGCAGCCAAGTGATGGGGGGTGGTGAAGCTTTCTTT	CASSQVMGGGEAFF